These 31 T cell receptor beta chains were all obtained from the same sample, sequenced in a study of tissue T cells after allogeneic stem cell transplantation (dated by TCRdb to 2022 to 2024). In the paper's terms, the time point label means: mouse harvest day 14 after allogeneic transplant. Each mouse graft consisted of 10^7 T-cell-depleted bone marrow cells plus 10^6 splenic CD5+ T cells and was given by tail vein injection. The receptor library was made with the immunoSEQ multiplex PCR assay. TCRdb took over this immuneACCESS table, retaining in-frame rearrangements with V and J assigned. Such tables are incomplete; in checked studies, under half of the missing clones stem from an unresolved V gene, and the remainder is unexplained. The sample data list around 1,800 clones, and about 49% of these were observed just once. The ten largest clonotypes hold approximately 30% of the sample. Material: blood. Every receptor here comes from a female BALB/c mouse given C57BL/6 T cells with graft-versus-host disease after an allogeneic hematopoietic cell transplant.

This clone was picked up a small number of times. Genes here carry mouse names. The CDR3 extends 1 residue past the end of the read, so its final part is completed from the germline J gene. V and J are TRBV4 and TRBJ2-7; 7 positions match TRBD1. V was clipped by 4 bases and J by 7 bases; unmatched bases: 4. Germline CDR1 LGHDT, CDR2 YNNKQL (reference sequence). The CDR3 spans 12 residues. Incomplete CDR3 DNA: TGTGCCAGCAGCTTTACAGGGGACGAACAGTAC. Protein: CASSFTGDEQY. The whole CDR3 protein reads CASSFTGDEQYF.

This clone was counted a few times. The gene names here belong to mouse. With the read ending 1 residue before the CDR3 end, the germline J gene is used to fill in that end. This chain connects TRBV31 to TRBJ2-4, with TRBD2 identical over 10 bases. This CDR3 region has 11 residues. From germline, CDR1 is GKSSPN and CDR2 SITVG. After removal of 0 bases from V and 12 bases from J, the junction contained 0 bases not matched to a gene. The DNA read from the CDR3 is TGTGCCTGGAGTCTGGGACTGGGGTTGTAC. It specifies CAWSLGLGLY. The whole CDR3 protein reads CAWSLGLGLYF.

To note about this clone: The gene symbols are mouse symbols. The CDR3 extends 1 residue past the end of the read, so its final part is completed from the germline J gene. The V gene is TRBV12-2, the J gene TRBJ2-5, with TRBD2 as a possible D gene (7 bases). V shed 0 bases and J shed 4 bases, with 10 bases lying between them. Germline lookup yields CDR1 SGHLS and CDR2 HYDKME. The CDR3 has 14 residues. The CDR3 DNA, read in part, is TGTGCCAGCTCTCTCCGGGGGGCTGAAGACACCCAGTAC. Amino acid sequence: CASSLRGAEDTQY. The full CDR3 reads CASSLRGAEDTQYF.

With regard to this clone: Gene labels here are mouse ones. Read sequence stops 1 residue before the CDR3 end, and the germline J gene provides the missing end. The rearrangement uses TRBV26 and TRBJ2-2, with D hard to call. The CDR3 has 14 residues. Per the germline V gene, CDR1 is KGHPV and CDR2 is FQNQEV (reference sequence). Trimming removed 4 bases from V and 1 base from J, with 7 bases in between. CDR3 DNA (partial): TGTGCCAGCAGTCCGGAATTAAACACCGGGCAGCTCTAC. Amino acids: CASSPELNTGQLY. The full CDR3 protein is CASSPELNTGQLYF.

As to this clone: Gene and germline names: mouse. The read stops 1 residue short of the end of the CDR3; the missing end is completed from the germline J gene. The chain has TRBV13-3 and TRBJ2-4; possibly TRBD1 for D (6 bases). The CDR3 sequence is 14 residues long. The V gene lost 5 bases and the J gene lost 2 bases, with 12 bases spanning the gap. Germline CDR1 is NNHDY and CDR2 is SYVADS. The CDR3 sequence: CASSLRDNQNTLYF. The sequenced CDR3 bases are TGTGCCAGCAGCCTCCGGGACAATCAAAACACCTTGTAC. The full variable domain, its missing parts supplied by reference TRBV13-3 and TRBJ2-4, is EAAVTQSPRSKVAVTGGKVTLSCHQTNNHDYMYWYRQDTGHGLRLIHYSYVADSTEKGDIPDGYKASRPSQENFSLILELASLSQTAVYFCASSLRDNQNTLYFGAGTRLSVL.

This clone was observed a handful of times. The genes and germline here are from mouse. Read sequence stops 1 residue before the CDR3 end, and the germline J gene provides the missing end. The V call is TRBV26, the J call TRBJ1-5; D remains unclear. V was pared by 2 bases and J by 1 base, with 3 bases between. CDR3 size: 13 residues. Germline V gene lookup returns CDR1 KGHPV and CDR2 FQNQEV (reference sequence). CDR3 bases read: TGTGCCAGCAGTCTGAGGAACAACCAGGCTCCGCTT. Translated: CASSLRNNQAPL. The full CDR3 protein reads CASSLRNNQAPLF.

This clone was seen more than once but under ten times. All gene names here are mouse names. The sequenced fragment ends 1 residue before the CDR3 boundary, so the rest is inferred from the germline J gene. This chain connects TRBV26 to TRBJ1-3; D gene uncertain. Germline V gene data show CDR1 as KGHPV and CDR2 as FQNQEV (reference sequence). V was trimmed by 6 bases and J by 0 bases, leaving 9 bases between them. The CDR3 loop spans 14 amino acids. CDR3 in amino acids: CASSLTDSGNTLYF. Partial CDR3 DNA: TGTGCCAGCAGCCTAACAGATTCTGGAAATACGCTCTAT.

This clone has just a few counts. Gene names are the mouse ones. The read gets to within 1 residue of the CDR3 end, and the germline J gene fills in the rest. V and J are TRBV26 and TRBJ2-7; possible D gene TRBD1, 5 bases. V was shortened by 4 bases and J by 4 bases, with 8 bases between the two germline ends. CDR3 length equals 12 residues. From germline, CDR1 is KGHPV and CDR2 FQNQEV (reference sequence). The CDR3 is CASSPDKYEQYF. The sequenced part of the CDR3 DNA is TGTGCCAGCAGTCCGGACAAATATGAACAGTAC.

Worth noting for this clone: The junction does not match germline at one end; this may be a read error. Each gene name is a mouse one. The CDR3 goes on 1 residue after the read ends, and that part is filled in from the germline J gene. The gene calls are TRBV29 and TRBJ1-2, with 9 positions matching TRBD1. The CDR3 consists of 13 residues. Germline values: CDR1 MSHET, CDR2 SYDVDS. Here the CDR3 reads CASSPGQGSAYTF. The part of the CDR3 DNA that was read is TGTGCTAGCAGTCCGGGACAGGGCTCCGCCTACACC.

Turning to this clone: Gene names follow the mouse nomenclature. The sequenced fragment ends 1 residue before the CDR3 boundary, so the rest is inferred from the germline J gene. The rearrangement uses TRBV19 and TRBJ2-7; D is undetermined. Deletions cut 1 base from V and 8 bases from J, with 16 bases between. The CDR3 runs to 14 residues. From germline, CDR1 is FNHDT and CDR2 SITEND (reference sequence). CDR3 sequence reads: CASSIRARGYQQYF. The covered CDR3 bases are TGTGCCAGCAGTATACGGGCGCGGGGATATCAACAGTAC. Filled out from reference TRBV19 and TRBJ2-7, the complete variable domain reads GGIITQTPKFLIGQEGQKLTLKCQQNFNHDTMYWYRQDSGKGLRLIYYSITENDLQKGDLSEGYDASREKKSSFSLTVTSAQKNEMAVFLCASSIRARGYQQYFGPGTRLTVL.

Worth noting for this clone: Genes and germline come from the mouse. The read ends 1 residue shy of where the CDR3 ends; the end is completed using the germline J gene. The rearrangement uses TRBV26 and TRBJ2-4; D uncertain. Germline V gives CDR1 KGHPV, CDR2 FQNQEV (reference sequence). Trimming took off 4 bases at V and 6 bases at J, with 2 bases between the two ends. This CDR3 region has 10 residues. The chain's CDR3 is CASSRNTLYF. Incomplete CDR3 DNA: TGTGCCAGCAGTCGGAACACCTTGTAC.

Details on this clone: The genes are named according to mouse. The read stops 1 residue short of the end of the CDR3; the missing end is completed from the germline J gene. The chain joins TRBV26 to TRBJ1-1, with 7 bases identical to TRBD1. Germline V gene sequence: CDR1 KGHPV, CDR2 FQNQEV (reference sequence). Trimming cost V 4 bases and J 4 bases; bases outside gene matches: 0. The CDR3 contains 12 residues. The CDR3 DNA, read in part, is TGTGCCAGCAGTCCAGGGGGCACAGAAGTCTTC. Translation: CASSPGGTEVF. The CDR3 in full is CASSPGGTEVFF.

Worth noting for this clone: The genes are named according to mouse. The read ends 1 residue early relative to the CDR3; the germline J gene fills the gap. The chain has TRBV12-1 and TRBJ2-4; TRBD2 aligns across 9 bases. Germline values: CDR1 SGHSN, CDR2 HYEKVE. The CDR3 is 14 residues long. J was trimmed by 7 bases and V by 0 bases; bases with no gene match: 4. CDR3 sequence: CASSLVGGQDTLYF. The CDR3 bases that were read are TGTGCCAGCTCTCTCGTGGGGGGGCAGGACACCTTGTAC.

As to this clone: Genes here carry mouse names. CDR3 DNA, as far as it was read: TGTGCCTGGAGTCTCCGGCCAGCAAACTCCGACTACACC. The encoded protein is CAWSLRPANSDYT. The full-length CDR3 reads as CAWSLRPANSDYTF. The chain employs TRBV31 and TRBJ1-2, with D hard to call. The read falls 1 residue short of the CDR3 end, and the missing part is taken from the germline J gene. Germline V lookup: CDR1 GKSSPN, CDR2 SITVG. Between the trimmed V and J ends, which lost 0 bases and 0 bases, there was a span of 8 bases. This CDR3 contains 14 residues.

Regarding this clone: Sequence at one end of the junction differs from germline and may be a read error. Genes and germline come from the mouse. The CDR3 spells CAARAGNYEQYF. The CDR3 bases that were read are TGTGCTGCTAGGGCCGGGAACTATGAACAGTAC. The chain has TRBV20 and TRBJ2-7; D not certain. Read coverage stops 1 residue before the CDR3 terminus; the germline J gene supplies the remainder. The length of the CDR3 is 12 residues. Germline V gene lookup returns CDR1 GFQATS and CDR2 STVNSAI.

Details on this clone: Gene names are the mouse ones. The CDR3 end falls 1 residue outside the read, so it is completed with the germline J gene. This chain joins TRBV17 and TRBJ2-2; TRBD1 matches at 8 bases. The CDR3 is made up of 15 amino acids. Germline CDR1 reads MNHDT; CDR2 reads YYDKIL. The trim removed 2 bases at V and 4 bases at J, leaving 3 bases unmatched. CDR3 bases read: TGTGCTAGCAGTAGACAGGGGGCGGGCACCGGGCAGCTCTAC. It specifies CASSRQGAGTGQLY. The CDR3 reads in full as CASSRQGAGTGQLYF. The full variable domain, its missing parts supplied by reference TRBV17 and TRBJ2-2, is DTTVKQNPRYKLARVGKPVNLICSQTMNHDTMYWYQKKPNQAPKLLLFYYDKILNREADTFEKFQSSRPNNSFCSLYIGSAGLEYSAMYLCASSRQGAGTGQLYFGEGSKLTVL.

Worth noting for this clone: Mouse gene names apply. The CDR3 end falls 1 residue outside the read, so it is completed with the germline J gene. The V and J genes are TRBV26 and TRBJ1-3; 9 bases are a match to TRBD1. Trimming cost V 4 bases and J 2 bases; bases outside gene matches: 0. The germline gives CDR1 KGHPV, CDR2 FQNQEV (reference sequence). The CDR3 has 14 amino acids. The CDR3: CASSRDRAGNTLYF. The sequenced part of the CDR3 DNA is TGTGCCAGCAGTCGGGACAGGGCTGGAAATACGCTCTAT.

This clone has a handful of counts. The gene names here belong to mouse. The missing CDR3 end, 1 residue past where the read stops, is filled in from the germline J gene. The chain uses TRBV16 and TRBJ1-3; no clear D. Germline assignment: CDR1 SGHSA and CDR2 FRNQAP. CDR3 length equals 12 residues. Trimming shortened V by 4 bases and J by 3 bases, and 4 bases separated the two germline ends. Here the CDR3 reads CASSSGGNTLYF. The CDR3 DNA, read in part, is TGTGCAAGCAGCTCGGGTGGAAATACGCTCTAT.

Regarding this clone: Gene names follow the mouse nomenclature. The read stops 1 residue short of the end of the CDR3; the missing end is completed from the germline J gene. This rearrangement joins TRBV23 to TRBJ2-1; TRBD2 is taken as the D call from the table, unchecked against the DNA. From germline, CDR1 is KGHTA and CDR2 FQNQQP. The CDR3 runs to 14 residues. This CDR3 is CSSSLGGAYAEQFF. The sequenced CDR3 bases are TGCTCCAGCAGTCTTGGGGGGGCCTATGCTGAGCAGTTC.

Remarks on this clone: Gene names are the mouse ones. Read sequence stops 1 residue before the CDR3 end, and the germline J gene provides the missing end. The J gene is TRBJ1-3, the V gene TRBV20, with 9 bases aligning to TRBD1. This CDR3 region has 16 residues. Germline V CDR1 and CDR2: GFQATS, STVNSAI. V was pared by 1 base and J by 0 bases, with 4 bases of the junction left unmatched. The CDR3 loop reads CGARGDRENSGNTLYF. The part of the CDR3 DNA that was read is TGTGGTGCTAGGGGGGACAGGGAGAATTCTGGAAATACGCTCTAT.

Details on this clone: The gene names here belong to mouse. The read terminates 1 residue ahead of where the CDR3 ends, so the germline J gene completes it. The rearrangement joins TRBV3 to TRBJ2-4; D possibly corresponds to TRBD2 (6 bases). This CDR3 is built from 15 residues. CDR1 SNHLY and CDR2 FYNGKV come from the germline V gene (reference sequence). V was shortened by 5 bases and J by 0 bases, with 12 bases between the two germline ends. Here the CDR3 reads CASSPGLSSQNTLYF. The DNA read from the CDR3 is TGTGCCAGCAGCCCCGGACTGTCTAGTCAAAACACCTTGTAC.

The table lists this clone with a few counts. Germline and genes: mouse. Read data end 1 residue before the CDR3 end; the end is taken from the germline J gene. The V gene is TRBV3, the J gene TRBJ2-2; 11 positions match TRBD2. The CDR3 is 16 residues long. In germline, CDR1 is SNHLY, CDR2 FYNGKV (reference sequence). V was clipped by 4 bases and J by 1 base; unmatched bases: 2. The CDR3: CASSSGLGVNTGQLYF. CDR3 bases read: TGTGCCAGCAGCTCGGGACTGGGGGTAAACACCGGGCAGCTCTAC.

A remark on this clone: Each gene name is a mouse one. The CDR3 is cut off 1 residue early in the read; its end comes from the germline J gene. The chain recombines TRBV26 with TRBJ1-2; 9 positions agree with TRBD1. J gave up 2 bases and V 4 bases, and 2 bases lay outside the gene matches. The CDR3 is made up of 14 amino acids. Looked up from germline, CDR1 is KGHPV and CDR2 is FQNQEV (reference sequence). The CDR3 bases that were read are TGTGCCAGCAGTCGGGACAGGGCGAACTCCGACTACACC. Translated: CASSRDRANSDYT. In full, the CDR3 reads CASSRDRANSDYTF.

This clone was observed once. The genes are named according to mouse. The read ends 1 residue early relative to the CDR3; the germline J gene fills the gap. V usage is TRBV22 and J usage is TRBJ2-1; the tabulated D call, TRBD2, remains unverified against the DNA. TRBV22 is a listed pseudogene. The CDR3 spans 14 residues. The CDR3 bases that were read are TGTGCCAGCAGTTACTGGGGGGGCTATGCTGAGCAGTTC. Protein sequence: CASSYWGGYAEQF. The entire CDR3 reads CASSYWGGYAEQFF.

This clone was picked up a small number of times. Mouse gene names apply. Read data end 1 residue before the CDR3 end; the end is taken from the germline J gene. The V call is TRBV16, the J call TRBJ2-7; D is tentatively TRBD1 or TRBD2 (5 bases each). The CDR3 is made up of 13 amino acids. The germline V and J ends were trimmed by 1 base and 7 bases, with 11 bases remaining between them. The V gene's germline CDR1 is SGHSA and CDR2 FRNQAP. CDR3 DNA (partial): TGTGCAAGCAGCTTAGGGGGCTTGGACGAACAGTAC. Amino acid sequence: CASSLGGLDEQY. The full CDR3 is CASSLGGLDEQYF.

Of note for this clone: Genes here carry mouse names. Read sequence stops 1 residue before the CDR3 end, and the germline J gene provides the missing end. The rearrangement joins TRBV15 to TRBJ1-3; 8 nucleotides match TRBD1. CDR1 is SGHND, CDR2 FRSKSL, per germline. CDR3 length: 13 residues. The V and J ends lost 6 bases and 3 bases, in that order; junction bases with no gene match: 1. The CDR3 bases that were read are TGTGCCAGCAGGGGACAGGATGGAAATACGCTCTAT. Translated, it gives CASRGQDGNTLY. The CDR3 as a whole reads CASRGQDGNTLYF.

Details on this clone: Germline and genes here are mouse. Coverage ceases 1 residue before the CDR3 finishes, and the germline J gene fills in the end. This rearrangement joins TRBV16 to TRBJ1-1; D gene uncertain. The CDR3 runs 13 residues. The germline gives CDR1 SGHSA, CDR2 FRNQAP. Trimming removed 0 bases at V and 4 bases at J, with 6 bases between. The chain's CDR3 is CASSLEGFTEVFF. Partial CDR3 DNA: TGTGCAAGCAGCTTAGAGGGGTTCACAGAAGTCTTC.

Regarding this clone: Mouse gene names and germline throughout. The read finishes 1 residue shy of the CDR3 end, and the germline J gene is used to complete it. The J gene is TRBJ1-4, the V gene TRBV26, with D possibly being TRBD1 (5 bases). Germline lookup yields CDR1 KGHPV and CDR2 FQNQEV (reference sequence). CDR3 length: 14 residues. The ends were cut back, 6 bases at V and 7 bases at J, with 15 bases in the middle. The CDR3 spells CASSPRGAGERLFF. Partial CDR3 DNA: TGTGCCAGCAGCCCCCGGGGCGCGGGCGAAAGATTATTT.

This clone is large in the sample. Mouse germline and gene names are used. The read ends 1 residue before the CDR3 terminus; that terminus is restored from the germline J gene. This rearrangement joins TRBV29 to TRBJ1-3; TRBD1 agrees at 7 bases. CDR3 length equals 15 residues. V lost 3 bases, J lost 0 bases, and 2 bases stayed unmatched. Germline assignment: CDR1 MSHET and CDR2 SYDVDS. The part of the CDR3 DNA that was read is TGTGCTAGCAGTTTGGGGACAGCTTCTGGAAATACGCTCTAT. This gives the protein CASSLGTASGNTLY. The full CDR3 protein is CASSLGTASGNTLYF.

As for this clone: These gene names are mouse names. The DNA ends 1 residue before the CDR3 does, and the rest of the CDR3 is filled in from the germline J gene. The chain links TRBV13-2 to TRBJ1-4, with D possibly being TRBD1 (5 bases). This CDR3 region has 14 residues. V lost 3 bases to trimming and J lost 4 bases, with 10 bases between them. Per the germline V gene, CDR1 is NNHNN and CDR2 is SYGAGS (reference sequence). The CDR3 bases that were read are TGTGCCAGCGGTGGGCGGACAAACAACGAAAGATTATTT. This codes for CASGGRTNNERLF. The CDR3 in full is CASGGRTNNERLFF.

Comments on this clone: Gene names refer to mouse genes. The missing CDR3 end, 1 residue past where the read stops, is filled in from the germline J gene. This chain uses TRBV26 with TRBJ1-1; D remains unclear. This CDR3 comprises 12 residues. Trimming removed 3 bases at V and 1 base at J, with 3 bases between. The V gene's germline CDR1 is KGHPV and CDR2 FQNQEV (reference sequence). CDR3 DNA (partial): TGTGCCAGCAGTCTACGGAACACAGAAGTCTTC. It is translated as CASSLRNTEVF. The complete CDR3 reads CASSLRNTEVFF.